This is a list of T cell receptor beta chains from one sample in a study of cytomegalovirus exposure and HLA in healthy donors. The repertoire was sequenced with immunoSEQ multiplex PCR; TCRdb's copy has only in-frame clones and lacks some. Here the sample spans about 130,000 clones, 80% being singletons. The sequencing sample was made of PBMCs. The receptors come from a man between 35 and 55 years old in good health and CMV-seronegative. Both conserved end residues are part of each CDR3. Fields, in order: V gene, clone size, J gene, D gene, CDR3 DNA, CDR3 protein. D genes are given only for firm matches. The size entry is marked missing in some rows and otherwise reads once, few, many or a size class.

TRBV28	few	TRBJ1-1	NA	TGTGCCAGCAAACTTGGGGGCCCCACTGAAGCTTTCTTT	CASKLGGPTEAFF
TRBV28	once	TRBJ1-3	NA	TGTGCCAGCAGTTTAAAGCAGGGTATTGGAAACACCATATATTTT	CASSLKQGIGNTIYF
TRBV2	NA	TRBJ2-2	NA	TGTGCCAGCAGTGAATCGGGAGTGAACACCGGGGAGCTGTTTTTT	CASSESGVNTGELFF
TRBV7-9	few	TRBJ2-5	NA	TGTGCCAGCAGCTTATGGCTTCGAAACCAAGAGACCCAGTACTTC	CASSLWLRNQETQYF
TRBV4-1	NA	TRBJ2-7	TRBD1	TGCGCCAGCAGCCAAGGACAGGGCCGTCTATTCTACGAGCAGTACTTC	CASSQGQGRLFYEQYF
TRBV28	NA	TRBJ2-7	NA	TGTGCCAGCAGCCTAGCAGGCGCATCCCCGCATGACGAGCAGTACTTC	CASSLAGASPHDEQYF
TRBV7-9	NA	TRBJ1-1	TRBD1	TGTGCCAGCAGCTTAGCGGGACAGGGAAACCCTGAAGCTTTCTTT	CASSLAGQGNPEAFF
TRBV19	NA	TRBJ1-4	TRBD1	TGTGCCAGTACGGACAGGGGAATGGGGAATGAAAAACTGTTTTTT	CASTDRGMGNEKLFF
TRBV7-3	NA	TRBJ1-1	TRBD1	TGTGCCAGCAGCCCTGGGACAGGGCCCGGGCTAGCGAACACTGAAGCTTTCTTT	CASSPGTGPGLANTEAFF
TRBV7-9	NA	TRBJ2-3	NA	TGTGCCAGCAGCTTAGACCAGAGCACAGATACGCAGTATTTT	CASSLDQSTDTQYF
TRBV7-9	few	TRBJ1-1	TRBD1	TGTTCCAGCAGCCTCAGAGGGACAGGGAACACTGAAGCTTTCTTT	CSSSLRGTGNTEAFF
TRBV6-4	NA	TRBJ2-3	NA	TGTGCCAGCAGTGACAGGACAGCCCAAGATACGCAGTATTTT	CASSDRTAQDTQYF
TRBV5-1	NA	TRBJ1-3	TRBD1	TGCGCCAGCAGAAGGACAGGGGACGGAAACACCATATATTTT	CASRRTGDGNTIYF
TRBV4-2	NA	TRBJ2-1	TRBD2	TGTGCCAGCAGCGAACTAGCGGGGGGCGTTAGGTTCTTC	CASSELAGGVRFF
TRBV25-1	NA	TRBJ2-7	NA	TGTGCCAGCAGTGACGGTGTCGCAGGGGCCGACGAGCAGTACTTC	CASSDGVAGADEQYF
TRBV5-1	NA	TRBJ1-4	TRBD1	TGCGCCAGCAGCTTGACAGGGGTGCCAAATGAAAAACTGTTTTTT	CASSLTGVPNEKLFF
TRBV18	NA	TRBJ2-7	TRBD1	TGTGCCAGCTCACCCGTTGGGACAGGGGGCAAAACCTACGAGCAGTACTTC	CASSPVGTGGKTYEQYF
TRBV7-8	NA	TRBJ2-5	NA	TGTGCCAGCAGCACATCGTACCAAGAGACCCAGTACTTC	CASSTSYQETQYF
TRBV10-3	once	TRBJ1-2	NA	TGTGCCATCAGTGTAAGTTTCGGGAGGCCGGACTATGGCTACACCTTC	CAISVSFGRPDYGYTF
TRBV19	few	TRBJ1-2	TRBD1	TGTGCCAGTAGTATGGGACAGCCGATAAACTATGGCTACACCTTC	CASSMGQPINYGYTF
TRBV28	NA	TRBJ1-2	NA	TGTGCCAGCAGTTTGTTGGGCGCAGGGAACTATGGCTACACCTTC	CASSLLGAGNYGYTF